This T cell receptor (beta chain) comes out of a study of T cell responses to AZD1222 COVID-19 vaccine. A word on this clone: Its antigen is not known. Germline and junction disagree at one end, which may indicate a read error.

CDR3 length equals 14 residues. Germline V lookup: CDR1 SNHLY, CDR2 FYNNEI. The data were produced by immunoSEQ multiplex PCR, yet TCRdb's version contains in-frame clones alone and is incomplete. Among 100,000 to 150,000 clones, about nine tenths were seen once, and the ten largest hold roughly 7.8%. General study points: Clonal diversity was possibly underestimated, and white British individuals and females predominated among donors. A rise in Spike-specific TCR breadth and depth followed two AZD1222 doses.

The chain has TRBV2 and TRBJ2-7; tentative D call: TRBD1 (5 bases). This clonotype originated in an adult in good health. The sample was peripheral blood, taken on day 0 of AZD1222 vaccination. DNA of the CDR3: TGTGCCAGCAGGGAAGGGGCAGGGTCCCACGAGCAGTACTTC. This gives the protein CASREGAGSHEQYF.